Reported below is one T cell receptor beta chain. This specimen belongs to a study of blood T cell repertoires in COVID-19. Across the whole study: The origin of the acute and convalescent COVID-19 samples was the United States, Italy and Spain. The cDNA or gDNA used as material had been derived from T cells, B-cell-depleted T cells, or PBMCs.

How the authors handled the data: By means of reference gene primer amplification, nucleated cell counts were estimated. Assay: immunoSEQ multiplex PCR; the TCRdb copy retains only in-frame clones and omits some. The V and J calls and the clone size are those of that table, but D and trimming were determined from the DNA. The data hold roughly 99,000 clones, with more than 70% observed a single time. The CDR3 extends over 14 amino acids. V was shortened by 4 bases and J by 5 bases, with 14 bases between the two germline ends. CDR1 is LNHDA, CDR2 SQIVND, per germline (reference sequence). Source material: peripheral blood. The TCR comes from a middle-aged man with active or convalescent COVID-19. This chain connects TRBV19 to TRBJ2-5; D is unresolved. The CDR3 is CASSTSLVAETQYF. CDR3 DNA: TGTGCCAGTAGTACATCTCTGGTCGCGGAGACCCAGTACTTC.